This T cell receptor beta chain was obtained from a study of blood T cell repertoires in COVID-19. At the level of the study: Sites in the United States, Italy and Spain provided acute and convalescent COVID-19 samples. PBMCs, B-cell-depleted T cells, or T cells were the source of the cDNA or gDNA that made up the material.

In the source study's methods: Nucleated cell number was recorded as an estimate derived from reference gene primer amplification. Here immunoSEQ multiplex PCR was the method, and the copy in TCRdb shows in-frame clones only, minus some. D and trimming come from the DNA, and the V and J calls and clone size come from that table. The sample holds around 190,000 clones, 88% seen once. This CDR3 is 18 amino acids long. V was cut by 1 base and J by 1 base, with 18 bases left in between. Germline V gene data show CDR1 as MGHRA and CDR2 as YSYEKL. The sequenced sample was peripheral blood. This sequence was found in a man aged 18 to 35 with active or convalescent COVID-19. The chain has TRBV4-1 and TRBJ2-3; possible D gene TRBD2, 5 bases. The CDR3 nucleotides are TGCGCCAGCAGCCAAGGCAGTTGGCTAGCAAGGGGCACAGATACGCAGTATTTT. It codes for CASSQGSWLARGTDTQYF.